A selection of T cell receptor beta chains follows, all from one sample in a study of OX40 agonist ivuxolimab in advanced cancers. TCRdb's table, derived via immunoSEQ multiplex PCR, lists solely in-frame clones and lacks some. Of roughly 15,000 clones detected, approximately 84% appear once; the ten largest clones hold roughly two thirds. The sequences come from CD4+ or CD8+ T cells sorted from blood, collected in a trial of the OX40 agonist ivuxolimab. The receptors were sampled from an adult with an advanced solid tumor such as melanoma, head and neck, liver or kidney cancer. Each CDR3 is given with its conserved first and last residue. Fields, in order: V gene, D gene, clone size, J gene, CDR3 protein, CDR3 DNA. D genes are given only for firm matches. Clone size is given for some rows only: seen once, a few or many times, or a class if the clone is expanded.

>TRBV4-1|NA|once|TRBJ1-2
CASSQEGGRVGYGYTF
TGCGCCAGCAGCCAAGAAGGCGGCAGGGTGGGCTATGGCTACACCTTC
>TRBV4-3|NA|NA|TRBJ2-7
CASSQDWGARSYEQYF
TGCGCCAGCAGCCAAGATTGGGGGGCGCGATCCTACGAGCAGTACTTC
>TRBV5-4|NA|NA|TRBJ1-1
CAGSLSPADTEAFF
TGTGCCGGCAGCTTGTCCCCGGCGGACACTGAAGCTTTCTTT
>TRBV4-1|NA|once|TRBJ2-3
CASSQEERGTDTQYF
TGCGCCAGCAGCCAAGAGGAGCGAGGCACAGATACGCAGTATTTT
>TRBV5-8|NA|NA|TRBJ1-1
CASSLVSKRDTEAFF
TGTGCCAGCAGCTTGGTATCAAAAAGGGACACTGAAGCTTTCTTT
>TRBV27|NA|NA|TRBJ1-5
CASSLYGNGNQPQHF
TGTGCCAGCAGTTTATACGGGAATGGCAATCAGCCCCAGCATTTT
>TRBV5-8|NA|NA|TRBJ2-5
CASSASRGWETQYF
TGTGCCAGCAGCGCCAGCAGGGGATGGGAGACCCAGTACTTC
>TRBV14|TRBD1|NA|TRBJ2-7
CASSQDPMSGQGVLFSYEQYF
TGTGCCAGCAGCCAAGATCCAATGTCGGGACAGGGGGTGCTTTTCTCCTACGAGCAGTACTTC
>TRBV5-4|NA|once|TRBJ1-2
CASSLAVLNYGYTF
TGTGCCAGCAGCTTGGCAGTCCTTAACTATGGCTACACCTTC
>TRBV27|NA|NA|TRBJ2-7
CASSFRQALSYEQYF
TGTGCCAGCAGTTTTAGACAGGCCCTTTCCTACGAGCAGTACTTC
>TRBV5-5|NA|NA|TRBJ1-5
CASSLGGSQPQHF
TGTGCCAGCAGCTTAGGAGGCAGCCAGCCCCAGCATTTT
>TRBV4-1|TRBD2|NA|TRBJ2-7
CASSQGTSDEQYF
TGCGCCAGCAGCCAAGGGACTAGCGACGAGCAGTACTTC
>TRBV11-2|TRBD1|NA|TRBJ2-7
CASSPDRGLDEQYF
TGTGCCAGCAGCCCGGACAGGGGGCTTGACGAGCAGTACTTC
>TRBV5-1|TRBD1|NA|TRBJ2-2
CASSQGTGGRAGELFF
TGCGCCAGCAGCCAAGGGACAGGGGGGCGGGCCGGGGAGCTGTTTTTT
>TRBV30|NA|NA|TRBJ1-1
CAWIPTLNTEAFF
TGTGCCTGGATACCTACTCTGAACACTGAAGCTTTCTTT
>TRBV19|TRBD2|NA|TRBJ2-1
CASSIVPAGANEQFF
TGTGCCAGTAGTATAGTTCCAGCGGGAGCTAATGAGCAGTTCTTC
>TRBV9|TRBD2|NA|TRBJ2-1
CASSASLAGGYNEQFF
TGTGCCAGCAGCGCTTCCTTAGCGGGGGGATACAATGAGCAGTTCTTC
>TRBV30|NA|NA|TRBJ2-7
CAWRPAGSYEQYF
TGTGCCTGGAGACCCGCGGGGAGCTACGAGCAGTACTTC
>TRBV7-9|TRBD2|NA|TRBJ2-1
CASSSGTSGSREQFF
TGTGCCAGCAGCTCCGGGACTAGCGGGAGTAGGGAGCAGTTCTTC
>TRBV7-6|NA|NA|TRBJ2-1
CASSLSHEQFF
TGTGCCAGCAGCTTATCCCATGAGCAGTTCTTC
>TRBV2|TRBD1|NA|TRBJ2-5
CASRLPGQGWIETQYF
TGTGCCAGCAGGTTACCGGGACAGGGCTGGATTGAGACCCAGTACTTC
>TRBV6-1|TRBD2|NA|TRBJ2-3
CASSDLGTSGTDTQYF
TGTGCCAGCAGTGATCTGGGGACTAGCGGCACAGATACGCAGTATTTT
>TRBV27|NA|NA|TRBJ2-1
CASSYGGREQFF
TGTGCCAGCAGTTACGGGGGCAGAGAGCAGTTCTTC
>TRBV9|NA|medium-sized|TRBJ2-3
CASSTGGNTQYF
TGTGCCAGCAGCACCGGGGGCAACACGCAGTATTTT
>TRBV6-4|NA|NA|TRBJ1-5
CASSRDSNQPQHF
TGTGCCAGCAGCAGGGATAGCAATCAGCCCCAGCATTTT
>TRBV5-4|NA|NA|TRBJ1-2
CASSLRDNSNYGYTF
TGTGCCAGCAGCTTGAGGGACAACTCTAACTATGGCTACACCTTC
>TRBV5-6|NA|NA|TRBJ2-1
CASSPTGHNEQFF
TGTGCCAGCAGCCCGACAGGCCACAATGAGCAGTTCTTC
>TRBV6-6|NA|once|TRBJ2-7
CASSPPGRREYEQYF
TGTGCCAGCAGTCCCCCAGGTCGAAGGGAATACGAGCAGTACTTC
>TRBV4-3|NA|NA|TRBJ2-3
CASSQDRGYPSTDTQYF
TGCGCCAGCAGCCAAGATCGAGGGTACCCTAGCACAGATACGCAGTATTTT
>TRBV6-4|TRBD2|NA|TRBJ2-1
CASILTSGGHNYNEQFF
TGTGCCAGCATATTAACTAGCGGGGGGCACAACTACAATGAGCAGTTCTTC
>TRBV7-3|TRBD1|NA|TRBJ2-2
CASSSGQGSTGELFF
TGTGCCAGCAGCTCTGGACAGGGCTCCACCGGGGAGCTGTTTTTT
>TRBV11-3|NA|NA|TRBJ2-7
CASSLEVGGSGTFLYEQYF
TGTGCCAGCAGCTTGGAAGTGGGGGGCAGTGGAACTTTCCTTTACGAGCAGTACTTC
>TRBV4-1|TRBD1|NA|TRBJ1-2
CASSHGRDRRHYGYTF
TGCGCCAGCAGCCATGGACGGGACAGAAGACATTATGGCTACACCTTC
>TRBV2|NA|NA|TRBJ1-1
CASSVYRVDTEAFF
TGTGCCAGCAGTGTTTATAGGGTAGACACTGAAGCTTTCTTT
>TRBV11-3|NA|few|TRBJ1-5
CASSLDAGYQPQHF
TGTGCCAGCAGCTTAGATGCTGGGTATCAGCCCCAGCATTTT
>TRBV4-3|NA|NA|TRBJ2-1
CASSQDSLNEQFF
TGCGCCAGCAGCCAAGATTCCCTCAATGAGCAGTTCTTC
>TRBV9|TRBD1|few|TRBJ1-1
CASTPDRGNTEAFF
TGTGCCAGCACCCCGGACAGGGGGAACACTGAAGCTTTCTTT
>TRBV4-1|NA|NA|TRBJ1-1
CASSQAPAEDRNTEAFF
TGCGCCAGCAGCCAAGCGCCGGCCGAGGACAGAAACACTGAAGCTTTCTTT
>TRBV21-1|NA|NA|TRBJ1-1
CASSKEKGVYDTEAFF
TGTGCCAGCAGCAAAGAGAAGGGGGTTTACGACACTGAAGCTTTCTTT
>TRBV6-5|NA|NA|TRBJ2-5
CASSYQTGFETQYF
TGTGCCAGCAGTTACCAAACAGGCTTTGAGACCCAGTACTTC
>TRBV14|NA|NA|TRBJ2-5
CASSLLPQETQYF
TGTGCCAGCAGCCTCCTCCCTCAAGAGACCCAGTACTTC
>TRBV5-1|NA|NA|TRBJ2-1
CASSSFGLYNEQFF
TGCGCCAGCAGCTCCTTCGGACTCTACAATGAGCAGTTCTTC
>TRBV6-1|NA|once|TRBJ2-7
CASSDRVFSEQYF
TGTGCCAGCAGTGACAGGGTCTTTAGCGAGCAGTACTTC
>TRBV14|TRBD2|NA|TRBJ2-5
CASSQIAGTQETQYF
TGTGCCAGCAGCCAAATAGCGGGGACACAAGAGACCCAGTACTTC
>TRBV7-8|TRBD2|NA|TRBJ2-1
CASSPWVAGASNEQFF
TGTGCCAGCAGCCCCTGGGTAGCGGGGGCTTCTAATGAGCAGTTCTTC
>TRBV11-3|TRBD1|NA|TRBJ2-1
CASSPSGGRYNEQFF
TGTGCCAGCAGCCCCTCAGGGGGCCGGTACAATGAGCAGTTCTTC
>TRBV12-5|TRBD2|NA|TRBJ2-3
CASGLVLPLAGVDTQYF
TGTGCTAGTGGTTTGGTTTTACCCCTAGCGGGAGTGGATACGCAGTATTTT
>TRBV5-5|NA|NA|TRBJ2-7
CASSPAVAAYEQYF
TGTGCCAGCAGTCCCGCCGTGGCTGCATACGAGCAGTACTTC
>TRBV30|TRBD1|NA|TRBJ1-6
CAGTGGTYNSPLHF
TGTGCCGGGACAGGGGGGACCTATAATTCACCCCTCCACTTT
>TRBV5-8|NA|NA|TRBJ1-5
CASSVGLGSQPQHF
TGTGCCAGCAGCGTTGGCCTGGGGAGTCAGCCCCAGCATTTT
>TRBV10-1|NA|once|TRBJ2-2
CASKKFGGRGELFF
TGCGCCAGTAAGAAGTTCGGGGGAAGGGGGGAGCTGTTTTTT
>TRBV4-3|NA|NA|TRBJ2-3
CASSQDSPPGSNTDTQYF
TGCGCCAGCAGCCAAGATTCACCGCCAGGGAGTAATACAGATACGCAGTATTTT
>TRBV7-8|TRBD1|NA|TRBJ2-2
CASSLSGTANTGELFF
TGTGCCAGCAGCTTATCCGGGACAGCGAACACCGGGGAGCTGTTTTTT
>TRBV5-6|TRBD1|NA|TRBJ1-1
CASSFGQGGTEAFF
TGTGCCAGCAGCTTCGGACAGGGGGGCACTGAAGCTTTCTTT
>TRBV7-9|TRBD2|NA|TRBJ2-7
CASSSHAASEKRGEQYF
TGTGCCAGCAGTTCCCACGCCGCTAGCGAAAAGCGGGGGGAGCAGTACTTC
>TRBV10-1|TRBD2|NA|TRBJ2-3
CASSSGLAGIDTQYF
TGCGCCAGCAGTTCGGGACTAGCGGGTATAGATACGCAGTATTTT
>TRBV7-9|NA|NA|TRBJ2-1
CASSSGPNEQFF
TGTGCCAGCAGCTCCGGACCAAATGAGCAGTTCTTC
>TRBV11-2|NA|NA|TRBJ2-1
CASRQVDNGEQFF
TGTGCCAGCAGGCAAGTAGATAACGGTGAGCAGTTCTTC
>TRBV6-5|NA|once|TRBJ2-3
CASSYPGDTQYF
TGTGCCAGCAGTTACCCCGGGGATACGCAGTATTTT